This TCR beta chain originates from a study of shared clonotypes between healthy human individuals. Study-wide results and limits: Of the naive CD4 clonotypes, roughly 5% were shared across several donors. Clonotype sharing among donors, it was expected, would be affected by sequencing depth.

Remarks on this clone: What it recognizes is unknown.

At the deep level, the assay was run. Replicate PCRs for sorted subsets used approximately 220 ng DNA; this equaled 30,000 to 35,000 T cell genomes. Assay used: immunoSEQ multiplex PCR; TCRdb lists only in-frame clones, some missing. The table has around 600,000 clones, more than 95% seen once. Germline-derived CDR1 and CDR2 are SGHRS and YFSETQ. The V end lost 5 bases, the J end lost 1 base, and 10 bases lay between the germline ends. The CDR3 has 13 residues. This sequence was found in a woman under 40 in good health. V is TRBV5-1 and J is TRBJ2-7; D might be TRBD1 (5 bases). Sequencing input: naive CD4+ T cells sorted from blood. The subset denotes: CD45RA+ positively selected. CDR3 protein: CASRQELSYEQYF. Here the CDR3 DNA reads TGCGCCAGCAGACAGGAGTTATCCTACGAGCAGTACTTC.